This TCR beta chain derives from a study of T cell responses to AZD1222 COVID-19 vaccine. Study-level background: Both about-4-week and about-12-week second-dose recipients were combined.

This table comes from immunoSEQ multiplex PCR, and its TCRdb copy is limited to in-frame clones, with some not included. The sample lists fewer than 150,000 clones, just over 85% seen once, with around 3.3% in the top ten. This CDR3 region has 17 residues. V was trimmed by 7 bases and J by 5 bases, leaving 27 bases between them. Germline CDR1 GTSNPN, CDR2 SVGIG (reference sequence). Turning to this clone: Its target is unknown.

Findings and limits, study-wide: Clonal diversity was possibly underestimated, and the donors were mostly white British, with more females. Nearly half of unique spike-specific TCRs reportedly avoided B.1.351 and B.1.1.7 mutated regions.

Specimen: peripheral blood, collected on day 0 of AZD1222 vaccination. The receptor's source is an adult in good health. The chain combines TRBV30 with TRBJ1-5, with D hard to call. The CDR3 DNA reads TGTGCCTACACAAAAGGGTCCGGGTTATATGGGGATCAGCCCCAGCATTTT. Protein sequence: CAYTKGSGLYGDQPQHF.